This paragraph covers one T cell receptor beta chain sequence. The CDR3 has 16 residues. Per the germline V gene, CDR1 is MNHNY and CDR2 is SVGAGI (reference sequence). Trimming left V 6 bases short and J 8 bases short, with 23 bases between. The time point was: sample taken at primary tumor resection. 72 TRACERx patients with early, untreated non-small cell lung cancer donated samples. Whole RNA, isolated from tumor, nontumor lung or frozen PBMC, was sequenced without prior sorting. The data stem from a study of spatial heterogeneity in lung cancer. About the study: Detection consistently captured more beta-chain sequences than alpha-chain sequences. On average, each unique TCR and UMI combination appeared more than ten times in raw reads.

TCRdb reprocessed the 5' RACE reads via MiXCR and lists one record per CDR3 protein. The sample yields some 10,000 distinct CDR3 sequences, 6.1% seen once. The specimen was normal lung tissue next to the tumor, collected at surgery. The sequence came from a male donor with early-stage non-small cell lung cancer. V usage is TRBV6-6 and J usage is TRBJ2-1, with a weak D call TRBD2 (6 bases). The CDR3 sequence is CASRDSQGSGGYEQFF. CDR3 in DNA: TGTGCCAGCAGAGACAGTCAGGGATCCGGGGGATATGAGCAGTTCTTC.